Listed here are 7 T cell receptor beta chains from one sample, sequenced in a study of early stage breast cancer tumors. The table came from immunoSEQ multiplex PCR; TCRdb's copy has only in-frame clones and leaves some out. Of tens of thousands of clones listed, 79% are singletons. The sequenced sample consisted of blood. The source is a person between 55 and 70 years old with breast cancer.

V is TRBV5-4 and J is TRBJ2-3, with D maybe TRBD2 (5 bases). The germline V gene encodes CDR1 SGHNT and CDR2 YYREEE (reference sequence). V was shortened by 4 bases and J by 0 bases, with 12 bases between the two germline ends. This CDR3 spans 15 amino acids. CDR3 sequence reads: CASSGLETSTDTQYF. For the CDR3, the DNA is TGTGCCAGCAGCGGACTGGAGACTAGCACAGATACGCAGTATTTT.

In DNA form, the CDR3 reads TGCGCCAGCAGCCTAGGGACAGGGTACGAGCAGTACTTC. Its translation is CASSLGTGYEQYF. This rearrangement joins TRBV5-1 to TRBJ2-7; 9 bases map to TRBD1. The CDR3 spans 13 residues. J gave up 4 bases and V 4 bases, and 3 bases lay outside the gene matches. Germline CDR1 SGHRS, CDR2 YFSETQ.

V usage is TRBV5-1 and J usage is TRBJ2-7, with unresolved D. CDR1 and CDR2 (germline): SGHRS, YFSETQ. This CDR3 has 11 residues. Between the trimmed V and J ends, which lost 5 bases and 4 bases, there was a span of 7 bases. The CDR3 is CASRAEYEQYF. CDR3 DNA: TGCGCCAGCAGGGCGGAGTACGAGCAGTACTTC.

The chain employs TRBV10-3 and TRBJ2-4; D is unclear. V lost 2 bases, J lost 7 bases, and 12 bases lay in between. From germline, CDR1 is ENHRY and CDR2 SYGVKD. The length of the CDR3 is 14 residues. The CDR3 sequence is CAISEPEVGNIQYF. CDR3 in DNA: TGTGCCATCAGTGAGCCGGAAGTCGGGAACATTCAGTACTTC.

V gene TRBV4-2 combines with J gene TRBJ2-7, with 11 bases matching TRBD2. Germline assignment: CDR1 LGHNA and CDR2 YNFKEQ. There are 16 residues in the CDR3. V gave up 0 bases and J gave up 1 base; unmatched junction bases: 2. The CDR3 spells CASSQEGTSGSYEQYF. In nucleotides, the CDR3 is TGTGCCAGCAGCCAAGAGGGGACTAGCGGTTCCTACGAGCAGTACTTC.

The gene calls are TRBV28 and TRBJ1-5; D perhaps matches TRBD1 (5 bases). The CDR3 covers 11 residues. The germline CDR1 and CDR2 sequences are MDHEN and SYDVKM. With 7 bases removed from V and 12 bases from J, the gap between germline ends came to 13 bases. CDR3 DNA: TGTGCCAGCACCGAATCGGGGGGCCAGCATTTT. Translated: CASTESGGQHF.

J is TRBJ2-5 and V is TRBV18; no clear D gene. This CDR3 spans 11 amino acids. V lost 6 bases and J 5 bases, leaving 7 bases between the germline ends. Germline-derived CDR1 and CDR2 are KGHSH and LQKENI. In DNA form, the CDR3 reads TGTGCCAGCTCCAGAGAGGAGACCCAGTACTTC. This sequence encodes CASSREETQYF.